Below, 30 T cell receptor beta chains from the same sample are listed, as sequenced in a study of blood T cell repertoires in COVID-19. TCRdb's copy holds only in-frame clones and misses some; the assay was immunoSEQ multiplex PCR. The sample contains 390,000 or so clones, roughly 90% of which appear only once. Material: peripheral blood. The receptors here all came from a man aged 18 to 35 with active or convalescent COVID-19.

The chain recombines TRBV14 with TRBJ2-3; 7 bases are shared with TRBD2. V dropped 3 bases and J dropped 2; count of bases not matched to a gene: 8. There are 16 residues in the CDR3. Germline CDR1 SGHDN, CDR2 FVKESK. The CDR3 DNA reads as TGTGCCAGCAGCCAGTCTAGCGGACTGAACACAGATACGCAGTATTTT. The encoded protein is CASSQSSGLNTDTQYF.

V usage is TRBV9 and J usage is TRBJ1-2; D uncertain. The ends were cut back, 4 bases at V and 5 bases at J, with 18 bases in the middle. This CDR3 contains 15 residues. CDR1 and CDR2 (germline): SGDLS, YYNGEE. CDR3: CASSPQVGADYGYTF. The CDR3 bases are TGTGCCAGCAGCCCTCAGGTTGGTGCAGATTATGGCTACACCTTC.

The chain carries TRBV5-4 and TRBJ2-4; perhaps TRBD1 as D (7 bases). Germline CDR1 and CDR2: SGHNT and YYREEE (reference sequence). CDR3 length equals 19 residues. V was clipped by 0 bases and J by 1 base, with 20 bases between them. The DNA of the CDR3 is TGTGCCAGCAGCTTGGTTTCAGGGGGAGGATATTTCGCCAAAAACATTCAGTACTTC. Its protein product is CASSLVSGGGYFAKNIQYF.

V and J are TRBV6-2 or TRBV6-3 and TRBJ1-3, with D hard to call. Between the trimmed V and J ends, which lost 5 bases and 0 bases, there was a span of 11 bases. This CDR3 spans 15 amino acids. CDR1 and CDR2 (germline): MNHEY, SVGEGT. The CDR3 spells CASSAIGSSGNTIYF. CDR3 bases: TGTGCCAGCAGTGCTATCGGGAGCTCTGGAAACACCATATATTTT.

The CDR3, as DNA: TGTGCCTGGACAGGGGGGCAGGGCACAGAAAAACTGTTTTTT. Encoded protein: CAWTGGQGTEKLFF. The V and J genes are TRBV30 and TRBJ1-4, with 7 nucleotides matching TRBD1. The CDR3 is 14 amino acids. With V trimmed by 4 bases and J by 8 bases, 10 bases remained unmatched. CDR1 is GTSNPN and CDR2 is SVGIG in the germline V gene (reference sequence).

The chain employs TRBV2 and TRBJ2-5, with D hard to call. In germline, CDR1 is SNHLY, CDR2 FYNNEI. This CDR3 spans 12 amino acids. The DNA of the CDR3 is TGTGCGAGCGCGGCTAGCCAAGAGACCCAGTACTTC. Encoded protein: CASAASQETQYF.

The DNA of the CDR3 is TGTGCCAGCAGTCGACAGATACAGGTTAGCAATCAGCCCCAGCATTTT. Its protein product is CASSRQIQVSNQPQHF. The chain has TRBV6-6 and TRBJ1-5, with D perhaps matching TRBD1 (5 bases). Germline V CDR1 and CDR2: MNHNY, SVGAGI (reference sequence). The CDR3 is 16 residues long. Deletions cut 5 bases from V and 0 bases from J, with 14 bases between.

The chain uses TRBV6-5 and TRBJ2-1; D may be TRBD1 (6 bases). The CDR3 extends over 16 amino acids. CDR1 and CDR2 (germline): MNHEY, SVGAGI. V was shortened by 2 bases and J by 5 bases, with 16 bases between the two germline ends. CDR3 region: CASSYGSQGANNEQFF. As DNA, the CDR3 is TGTGCCAGCAGTTACGGATCACAGGGAGCTAACAATGAGCAGTTCTTC.

The gene calls are TRBV10-3 and TRBJ2-4; the match to TRBD1 covers 8 bases. Per the germline V gene, CDR1 is ENHRY and CDR2 is SYGVKD. V lost 1 base to trimming and J lost 5 bases; unmatched junction nucleotides: 4. The CDR3 totals 15 residues. In nucleotides, the CDR3 is TGTGCCATCAGTGAGTACCCGGGACAGGAAAACATTCAGTACTTC. It yields the protein CAISEYPGQENIQYF.

The V gene is TRBV3-1 (or the pseudogene TRBV3-2), the J gene TRBJ1-1; D is ambiguous. The germline CDR1 and CDR2 sequences are LGHDT and YNNKEL (reference sequence). The CDR3 sequence is 14 residues long. The CDR3: CGQKNPPRNTEAFF. Here the CDR3 DNA reads TGTGGGCAAAAAAACCCACCTCGGAACACTGAAGCTTTCTTT.

The chain carries TRBV28 and TRBJ2-7; 7 nucleotides line up with TRBD2. CDR3 length: 14 amino acids. Germline CDR1 reads MDHEN; CDR2 reads SYDVKM. With 7 bases clipped from V and 6 bases from J, the junction kept 12 bases outside the gene matches. The CDR3 protein is CASKLAGALSEQYF. In DNA, the CDR3 is TGTGCCAGCAAATTGGCGGGAGCGTTGAGCGAGCAGTACTTC.

CDR3 residues: CASSRQGGQNYNEQFF. The CDR3 region has the DNA TGTGCCAGCTCACGACAGGGGGGACAGAACTACAATGAGCAGTTCTTC. The chain has TRBV18 and TRBJ2-1; 9 nucleotides agree with TRBD1. The J segment lost 3 bases and the V segment lost 4 bases, leaving 7 bases of the junction unmatched. The CDR3 has 16 amino acids. CDR1 is KGHSH, CDR2 LQKENI, per germline. The variable domain in full, completed from reference TRBV18 and TRBJ2-1, reads NAGVMQNPRHLVRRRGQEARLRCSPMKGHSHVYWYRQLPEEGLKFMVYLQKENIIDESGMPKERFSAEFPKEGPSILRIQQVVRGDSAAYFCASSRQGGQNYNEQFFGPGTRLTVL.

The chain joins TRBV15 to TRBJ2-1; 7 nucleotides line up with TRBD1. This CDR3 is 17 amino acids long. Germline loops: CDR1 LNHNV, CDR2 YYDKDF (reference sequence). V shed 3 bases and J 7 bases; nucleotides not matched to a gene: 15. Here the CDR3 DNA reads TGTGCCACCAGCAGCAGGTTATTTGGGGGACAGTTTAATGAGCAGTTCTTC. It is translated as CATSSRLFGGQFNEQFF.

The chain links TRBV7-9 to TRBJ2-5, with 15 bases that match TRBD2. The CDR3 sequence is 18 residues long. The trim removed 5 bases at V and 3 bases at J, leaving 10 bases unmatched. Germline values: CDR1 SEHNR, CDR2 FQNEAQ (reference sequence). Here the CDR3 reads CASSPGTSGGIHEETQYF. The CDR3 region has the DNA TGTGCCAGCAGCCCCGGGACTAGCGGGGGGATCCACGAAGAGACCCAGTACTTC.

DNA for the CDR3: TGTGCCAGCGGGACTAGGGGCAATCAGCCCCAGCATTTT. As protein: CASGTRGNQPQHF. This chain joins TRBV7-2 and TRBJ1-5; D might be TRBD1 (5 bases). Trimming took off 8 bases at V and 2 bases at J, with 10 bases between the two ends. From germline, CDR1 is SGHTA and CDR2 FQGNSA. The CDR3 has 13 residues.

This chain uses TRBV4-2 with TRBJ1-1; 7 bases match TRBD1. The trim removed 4 bases at V and 0 bases at J, leaving 11 bases unmatched. The CDR3 consists of 17 residues. The germline gives CDR1 LGHNA, CDR2 YNFKEQ. CDR3 residues: CASSPGGLQGLNTEAFF. As DNA, the CDR3 is TGTGCCAGCAGCCCTGGAGGTCTACAGGGGTTGAACACTGAAGCTTTCTTT.

This clone came up once. J is TRBJ1-2 and V is TRBV19; 9 positions match TRBD1. V dropped 7 bases and J dropped 5; count of bases not matched to a gene: 8. This CDR3 has 14 amino acids. CDR1 LNHDA and CDR2 SQIVND come from the germline V gene (reference sequence). The CDR3 reads CASTIQGARYGYTF. DNA for the CDR3: TGTGCCAGTACCATACAGGGGGCGCGGTATGGCTACACCTTC.

The chain recombines TRBV27 with TRBJ1-6; TRBD1 is a possible D gene (6 bases). The V end was cut by 6 bases, the J end by 7 bases, with 16 bases between. The CDR3 extends over 15 amino acids. Germline CDR1 is MNHEY and CDR2 is SMNVEV (reference sequence). The CDR3 reads CASRKDQGWNSPLHF. CDR3 sequence (DNA): TGTGCCAGCAGGAAGGACCAGGGGTGGAATTCACCCCTCCACTTT.

This clone has just one count. This sequence joins TRBV4-3 and TRBJ2-2, with 7 positions matching TRBD2. The germline CDR1 and CDR2 sequences are LGHNA and YSLEER. Losses at the gene ends were 1 base for V and 4 bases for J; bases not matched to a gene: 3. The CDR3 loop spans 15 amino acids. The CDR3 loop is CASSQAGGVTGELFF. Here the CDR3 DNA reads TGCGCCAGCAGCCAAGCGGGGGGAGTCACCGGGGAGCTGTTTTTT.

The V gene is TRBV3-1 (or the pseudogene TRBV3-2), the J gene TRBJ2-3; no clear D gene. The CDR3 consists of 12 residues. The V end was cut by 4 bases, the J end by 5 bases, with 7 bases between. Looked up from germline, CDR1 is LGHDT and CDR2 is YNNKEL (reference sequence). For the CDR3, the DNA is TGTGCCAGCAGCCGCTGGCAAGATACGCAGTATTTT. Translating gives CASSRWQDTQYF.

The V gene is TRBV7-2, the J gene TRBJ1-6; 7 bases are shared with TRBD1. The CDR3 runs to 16 residues. Germline CDR1 SGHTA, CDR2 FQGNSA. Unmatched junction bases numbered 8, after V lost 1 base and J lost 8 bases. This CDR3 is CASSLVVGTVDSPLHF. The CDR3 nucleotides read TGTGCCAGCAGCTTAGTTGTCGGGACAGTCGATTCACCCCTCCACTTT.

V gene TRBV25-1 combines with J gene TRBJ1-5; D is perhaps TRBD1 (5 bases). There are 14 residues in the CDR3. V was shortened by 1 base and J by 5 bases, with 9 bases between the two germline ends. The germline V gene encodes CDR1 MGHDK and CDR2 SYGVNS. CDR3 amino acids: CASSESGWHQPQHF. The CDR3 DNA is TGTGCCAGCAGTGAATCAGGGTGGCATCAGCCCCAGCATTTT.

The chain joins TRBV19 to TRBJ1-5; no firm D call. CDR1 and CDR2 from the germline V gene are LNHDA and SQIVND (reference sequence). V was trimmed by 6 bases and J by 4 bases, leaving 7 bases between them. The CDR3 runs 12 residues. The CDR3 region is CASSQQNQPQHF. The CDR3 DNA sequence: TGTGCCAGTAGCCAACAGAATCAGCCCCAGCATTTT. Based on the CDR3 plus reference TRBV19 and TRBJ1-5, the full variable domain is DGGITQSPKYLFRKEGQNVTLSCEQNLNHDAMYWYRQDPGQGLRLIYYSQIVNDFQKGDIAEGYSVSREKKESFPLTVTSAQKNPTAFYLCASSQQNQPQHFGDGTRLSIL.

This clone was seen just once. This chain uses TRBV4-1 with TRBJ1-5, with D uncertain. The germline V gene has CDR1 MGHRA and CDR2 YSYEKL. The CDR3 covers 15 residues. The V gene lost 0 bases and the J gene lost 7 bases, with 13 bases spanning the gap. The CDR3 is CASSQDFSIGQPQHF. The CDR3 region has the DNA TGCGCCAGCAGCCAAGATTTCAGCATCGGGCAGCCCCAGCATTTT.

The chain couples TRBV19 to TRBJ2-1, with 9 positions matching TRBD1. This CDR3 spans 17 amino acids. V gave up 6 bases and J gave up 0 bases; unmatched junction bases: 9. Germline V gives CDR1 LNHDA, CDR2 SQIVND (reference sequence). CDR3 coding DNA: TGTGCCAGTAGCTCTTGGACAGGGGACTACTCCTACAATGAGCAGTTCTTC. Translated: CASSSWTGDYSYNEQFF. The entire variable domain, with the rest obtained from reference TRBV19 and TRBJ2-1, is as follows: DGGITQSPKYLFRKEGQNVTLSCEQNLNHDAMYWYRQDPGQGLRLIYYSQIVNDFQKGDIAEGYSVSREKKESFPLTVTSAQKNPTAFYLCASSSWTGDYSYNEQFFGPGTRLTVL.

Only one count was recorded for this clone. The chain joins TRBV7-9 to TRBJ2-1, with D uncertain. V was trimmed by 2 bases and J by 4 bases, leaving 15 bases between them. Germline V gene sequence: CDR1 SEHNR, CDR2 FQNEAQ (reference sequence). This CDR3 is 16 amino acids long. The CDR3 DNA sequence: TGTGCCAGCAGCTTATGGGTGTTGGTAGCATACAATGAGCAGTTCTTC. Its protein is CASSLWVLVAYNEQFF.

The chain couples TRBV27 to TRBJ2-7; 7 positions match TRBD1. The germline V gene encodes CDR1 MNHEY and CDR2 SMNVEV (reference sequence). The CDR3 has 14 amino acids. V lost 2 bases, J lost 4 bases, and 5 bases stayed unmatched. The CDR3: CASSLAGGRYEQYF. Here the CDR3 DNA reads TGTGCCAGCAGTTTAGCAGGGGGTAGGTACGAGCAGTACTTC.

This rearrangement joins TRBV9 to TRBJ1-2; D remains ambiguous. V was shortened by 3 bases and J by 4 bases, with 16 bases between the two germline ends. The CDR3 is made up of 15 amino acids. CDR1 and CDR2 (germline): SGDLS, YYNGEE. Here the CDR3 reads CASSEALDTFYGYTF. CDR3 sequence (DNA): TGTGCCAGCAGCGAGGCCCTTGACACGTTCTATGGCTACACCTTC. Based on the CDR3 plus reference TRBV9 and TRBJ1-2, the full variable domain is DSGVTQTPKHLITATGQRVTLRCSPRSGDLSVYWYQQSLDQGLQFLIQYYNGEERAKGNILERFSAQQFPDLHSELNLSSLELGDSALYFCASSEALDTFYGYTFGSGTRLTVV.

The V and J genes are TRBV24-1 and TRBJ2-1; 12 nucleotides align to TRBD2. Germline-derived CDR1 and CDR2 are KGHDR and SFDVKD. J gave up 5 bases and V 3 bases, and 1 base lay outside the gene matches. There are 15 residues in the CDR3. The DNA of the CDR3 is TGTGCCACCAGTGATCGGACTAGCGGGAACAATGAGCAGTTCTTC. It is translated as CATSDRTSGNNEQFF.

This clone was recorded a few times. This rearrangement joins TRBV9 to TRBJ2-1, with D possibly TRBD2 on 6 matching bases. The CDR3 is 13 residues long. V was pared by 3 bases and J by 7 bases, with 11 bases between. CDR1 SGDLS and CDR2 YYNGEE come from the germline V gene. The CDR3 bases are TGTGCCAGCAGCGCCCGGGGGAGGAATGAGCAGTTCTTC. This encodes CASSARGRNEQFF.